Below, 7 T cell receptor beta chains from the same sample are listed, as sequenced in a study of blood T cell repertoires in COVID-19. Clones were sequenced by immunoSEQ multiplex PCR, and TCRdb holds only the in-frame ones, with some missing. Of about 260,000 clones listed, 88% are singletons. The sequenced sample was peripheral blood. All receptors derive from a woman aged 25 to 39 with COVID-19, enrolled during active disease.

V is TRBV9 and J is TRBJ2-6, with a weak D call TRBD2 (6 bases). CDR1 SGDLS and CDR2 YYNGEE come from the germline V gene. Trimming stripped 4 bases from V and 2 bases from J, with 22 bases between. This CDR3 is built from 19 residues. In DNA, the CDR3 is TGTGCCAGCAGCCCCCCGGGACTGCTGGAAGTGGCTGGGGCCAACGTCCTGACTTTC. Translated, it gives CASSPPGLLEVAGANVLTF.

The chain is built from TRBV3-1 (or the pseudogene TRBV3-2) and TRBJ2-2; 13 bases match TRBD2. The V gene end was trimmed by 2 bases and the J gene end by 3 bases; junction bases not matched to a gene: 6. The CDR3 sequence is 18 residues long. CDR1 is LGHDT, CDR2 YNNKEL, per germline (reference sequence). CDR3 DNA sequence: TGTGCCAGCAGCCAAACTAGCGGGAGGGCCTGGGACACCGGGGAGCTGTTTTTT. It is translated as CASSQTSGRAWDTGELFF.

V and J are TRBV5-1 and TRBJ2-7, with TRBD2 identical over 10 bases. The CDR3 is made up of 15 amino acids. The trim removed 0 bases at V and 5 bases at J, leaving 5 bases unmatched. Germline values: CDR1 SGHRS, CDR2 YFSETQ. CDR3 sequence: CASSLASSGSNEQYF. For the CDR3, the DNA is TGCGCCAGCAGCTTGGCCTCTAGCGGGAGCAACGAGCAGTACTTC.

The V and J genes are TRBV6-5 and TRBJ1-5; D is ambiguous. Trimming pared 10 bases from V and 2 bases from J, leaving 18 bases between. CDR1 is MNHEY and CDR2 is SVGAGI in the germline V gene. The CDR3 is 15 amino acids. The CDR3 reads CATSPRITRNQPQHF. CDR3 in DNA: TGTGCCACCAGCCCGCGGATTACCCGCAATCAGCCCCAGCATTTT.

The V gene is TRBV5-4, the J gene TRBJ1-2; D is uncertain. CDR1 is SGHNT, CDR2 YYREEE, per germline (reference sequence). There are 14 residues in the CDR3. The V end was cut by 2 bases, the J end by 0 bases, with 8 bases between. CDR3 sequence: CASSFSGTNYGYTF. CDR3 sequence (DNA): TGTGCCAGCAGCTTCTCCGGGACTAACTATGGCTACACCTTC.

The chain links TRBV6-6 to TRBJ2-1; possible D gene TRBD1, 6 bases. Germline assignment: CDR1 MNHNY and CDR2 SVGAGI (reference sequence). V was shortened by 0 bases and J by 4 bases, with 10 bases between the two germline ends. The CDR3 has 15 amino acids. CDR3 amino acids: CASSYSIGGYNEQFF. CDR3 nucleotide sequence: TGTGCCAGCAGTTACTCGATAGGGGGTTACAATGAGCAGTTCTTC.

A few counts support this clone. CDR3 bases: TGTGCCACCCGCGGGGGGCAGGTTTTCTATGGCTACACCTTC. Its protein product is CATRGGQVFYGYTF. The chain recombines TRBV19 with TRBJ1-2; D might be TRBD1 (6 bases). Germline V gene sequence: CDR1 LNHDA, CDR2 SQIVND (reference sequence). The CDR3 length is 14 residues. With 10 bases removed from V and 4 bases from J, the gap between germline ends came to 19 bases.